These T cell receptor beta chains were read from a single sample in a study of beta chain features in type 1 diabetes. Assay used: immunoSEQ multiplex PCR; TCRdb lists only in-frame clones, some missing. The table records hundreds of thousands of clones, 13% of them present only once. The source material was naive CD4+ T cells from blood. Receptor source: a man aged 18 to 29 with type 1 diabetes. CDR3s include the opening cysteine and the closing phenylalanine or tryptophan. Fields, in order: V gene, CDR3 protein.

>TRBV10-3
CAITAGGTDTQYF
>TRBV5-1
CASSLQVFSDTQYF
>TRBV11-2
CASSLGLANEQFF
>TRBV9
CASSVATSSGGAETQYF
>TRBV11-1
CASSLIGTETQYF
>TRBV30
CAWAGSPLGTEAFF
>TRBV11-3
CASSSGGVLSYNEQFF
>TRBV18
CASSPQGAGYEQYF
>TRBV9
CASSRGDRREELFF
>TRBV14
CASSQQGLETQYF
>TRBV30
CAWRRLNTEAFF
>TRBV6-5
CASSRGLGETQYF
>TRBV5-1
CASRRGYRAEDEQYF
>TRBV5-4
CASSLAGGHNEQFF
>TRBV29-1
CSAGFSGNTIYF
>TRBV7-2
CASSLFQRGSTDTQYF
>TRBV6-5
CASSPGTSGANEQYF
>TRBV30
CAWSPGNSNQPQHF
>TRBV18
CASSPKQGTEAFF
>TRBV19
CASFDSGGNTGELFF
>TRBV9
CASSPGTGDEQYF
>TRBV30
CAWGPLLNTQYF
>TRBV7-6
CASSSQGGNGYTF
>TRBV25-1
CASSGSGGAREQFF
>TRBV30
CALAATGFNEKLFF
>TRBV7-2
CASSLVANTGELFF
>TRBV4-1
CASSQERARTGTDTQYF
>TRBV11-1
CASSLSNTEAFF
>TRBV4-1
CASRPTGLDIQYF
>TRBV7-2
CASSSQGWSTDTQYF
>TRBV18
CASSPLGTGGYEQYF
>TRBV5-4
CASSPVLGHGYTF
>TRBV10-2
CASSMTGKNTEAFF
>TRBV7-9
CASKGRQLQETQYF
>TRBV5-1
CASRLADHTDTQYF
>TRBV6-6
CASSIRANGNSPLHF
>TRBV25-1
CASSESRRGNTEAFF
>TRBV19
CASSIEDTQYF
>TRBV13
CASSSPPRESSTDTQYF
>TRBV7-2
CASSLGLGRSEKLFF
>TRBV2
CASSATGDGSQHF
>TRBV6-1
CASSGVGWAGELFF
>TRBV15
CATSRRRTGGSYNEQFF
>TRBV5-4
CASSLDHGVAEETQYF
>TRBV19
CASSIREYGYTF
>TRBV13
CASSLGGQGAEAFF
>TRBV7-6
CASSFSGTGGHGYTF
>TRBV28
CASSLRLSGYTF
>TRBV7-9
CASSLLTGVNTEAFF
>TRBV28
CASSPGTANYGYTF
>TRBV5-1
CASSLRTSGSQETQYF
>TRBV7-8
CASSLQTGGTIYF
>TRBV25-1
CASTSEGGGKLFF
>TRBV30
CAWSVGGITEAFF
>TRBV7-2
CASSSGLRNTGELFF